The rows below give T cell receptor beta chains drawn from one sample of a study of T cells expressing NK-cell markers. Following a re-call of the 5' RACE reads, TCRdb has one entry per CDR3 protein and lacks DNA. The sample data list about 170,000 distinct CDR3 sequences. Sequencing was done on a sample of blood T cells: a sorted CD56 or NKG2C T cell subset, CD4+ or CD8+ T cells, or bulk PBMC T cells (not recorded which). The source is a man aged 18-75 years in good health. Each CDR3 is given with its conserved first and last residue.

j_gene | v_gene | CDR3aa
TRBJ1-1 | TRBV29-1 | CSGGHQNTEAFF
TRBJ1-2 | TRBV12-3/TRBV12-4 | CASTESGTGTSHYGYTF
TRBJ2-3 | TRBV15 | CATSRGGGADTQYF
TRBJ2-5 | TRBV7-9 | CASSSGTTQETQYF
TRBJ2-5 | TRBV6-1 | CASSEALSGGQETQYF
TRBJ1-2 | TRBV12-3/TRBV12-4 | CASSPNEGAMDGYTF
TRBJ2-2 | TRBV7-9 | CASSSRDGIRGELFF
TRBJ1-5 | TRBV4-2 | CASSQAAENQPQHF
TRBJ2-1 | TRBV12-3/TRBV12-4 | CASSPTNYNEQFF
TRBJ2-3 | TRBV2 | CASSDILAGGTDTQYF
TRBJ1-4 | TRBV2 | CASRRTGNEKLFF
TRBJ2-7 | TRBV2 | CASNVGVPYEQYF
TRBJ2-3 | TRBV4-1 | CASSIERQGRGTDTQYF
TRBJ1-1 | TRBV4-2 | CASSQERGINTEAFF
TRBJ2-7 | TRBV13 | CASSPSASYEQYF
TRBJ2-1 | TRBV4-1 | CASSRLAGGYEQFF
TRBJ2-3 | TRBV9 | CASSVGVGEDTQYF
TRBJ1-3 | TRBV5-1 | CASSLTSDTIYF
TRBJ2-7 | TRBV28 | CASLGRGVTLGSGEQYF
TRBJ2-7 | TRBV6-5 | CASSFGPEQYF
TRBJ1-1 | TRBV14 | CASSLRQGIGTEAFF
TRBJ2-7 | TRBV5-1 | CASSLLGRQGDEQYF
TRBJ1-2 | TRBV29-1 | CSVEKPGRDYGYTF
TRBJ2-3 | TRBV28 | CASRPEAWGDTQYF
TRBJ2-7 | TRBV12-5 | CASVSDFGKYEQYF
TRBJ2-5 | TRBV7-9 | CASSDAPGTVETQYF
TRBJ2-1 | TRBV20-1 | CSATTVAGGQNEQFF
TRBJ2-1 | TRBV5-6 | CASSDLAGPTYNEQFF
TRBJ2-1 | TRBV7-2 | CASSLGGRHEQFF
TRBJ2-1 | TRBV11-1 | CASSLDPIIYNEQFF
TRBJ2-1 | TRBV18 | CASSPPGQVNNEQFF
TRBJ2-3 | TRBV27 | CASSSVLPFPDTQYF
TRBJ1-5 | TRBV28 | CASTYRGPHQPQHF
TRBJ2-2 | TRBV7-3 | CASSLGTSGGVGELFF
TRBJ1-1 | TRBV7-8 | CASSWAGTGGGTEAFF
TRBJ1-5 | TRBV19 | CASSIVPGSFNQPQHF
TRBJ2-7 | TRBV9 | CASSPGSGAPYEQYF
TRBJ2-3 | TRBV3-1 | CASSQEALGDTQYF
TRBJ1-1 | TRBV12-3/TRBV12-4 | CASSFGRSTEAFF
TRBJ2-5 | TRBV6-1 | CASTNSLGYQETQYF
TRBJ2-1 | TRBV6-1 | CASSEEAGGPQEQFF
TRBJ2-7 | TRBV15 | CATSRDFGKFYEQYF
TRBJ1-4 | TRBV7-6 | CASSLTGTGEFSEKLFF
TRBJ2-7 | TRBV7-8 | CASSPPPGTSGGRSYEQYF
TRBJ1-3 | TRBV7-2 | CASSLGLNTIYF
TRBJ2-7 | TRBV9 | CASSVEGGLSPYEQYF
TRBJ2-3 | TRBV5-1 | CASSTGTTTSDTQYF
TRBJ2-7 | TRBV6-4 | CASKRGPYEQYF
TRBJ1-3 | TRBV7-9 | CASSSLPGQPGYSGNTIYF
TRBJ2-1 | TRBV7-3 | CASSLGLGGVMGEQFF
TRBJ2-1 | TRBV12-3/TRBV12-4 | CASSFELQGNEQFF
TRBJ1-2 | TRBV27 | CASSLSGQGSGVYGYTF
TRBJ1-1 | TRBV6-1 | CASSEAPIGTGVGEAFF
TRBJ2-1 | TRBV11-2 | CASTHPGLADNEQFF
TRBJ2-1 | TRBV5-5 | CASITSGGSYNEQFF